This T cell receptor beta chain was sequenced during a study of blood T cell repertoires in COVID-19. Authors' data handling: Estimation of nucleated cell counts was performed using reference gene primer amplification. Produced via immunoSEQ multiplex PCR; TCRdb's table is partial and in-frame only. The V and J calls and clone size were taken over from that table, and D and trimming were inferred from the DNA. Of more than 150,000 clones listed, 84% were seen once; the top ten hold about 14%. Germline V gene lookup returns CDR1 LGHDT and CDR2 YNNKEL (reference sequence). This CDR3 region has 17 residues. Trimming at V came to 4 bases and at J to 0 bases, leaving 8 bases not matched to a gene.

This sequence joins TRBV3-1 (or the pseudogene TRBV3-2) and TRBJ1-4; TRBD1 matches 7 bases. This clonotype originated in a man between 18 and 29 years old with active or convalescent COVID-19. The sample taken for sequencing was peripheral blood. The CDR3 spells CASSPPRQGPTNEKLFF. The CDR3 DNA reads TGTGCCAGCAGCCCCCCTCGACAGGGCCCAACTAATGAAAAACTGTTTTTT.